The next 16 T cell receptor beta chains were all read from a single sample in a study of Ad26.COV2.S vaccination and SARS-CoV-2 variants. The treatment was: about 20 received Ad26.COV2.S at low or high dose, single or two shots; about 5 received placebo; per-sample allocation not given. The study sampled participants on day 63 after the first vaccine or placebo injection. Clones were sequenced by immunoSEQ multiplex PCR, and TCRdb holds only the in-frame ones, with some missing. The table has around 270,000 clones, around 88% seen once. Source: peripheral blood, taken in a trial of Ad26.COV2.S vaccine versus placebo. These receptors all stem from a person aged 18-65 years who received the Ad26.COV2.S COVID-19 vaccine or a placebo.

This chain joins TRBV21-1 and TRBJ2-3; the table's D call, TRBD2, has no DNA check behind it. TRBV21-1 is shown as a pseudogene. The CDR3 runs 18 residues. Here the CDR3 DNA reads TGTGCTAGCAGCAAAGTTGTATGGCTAGCGGGGGAGCCAGATACGCAGTATTTT. As protein: CASSKVVWLAGEPDTQYF.

V is TRBV7-8 and J is TRBJ2-5; D tentatively reads TRBD1 or TRBD2 (5 bases each). Between the trimmed V and J ends, which lost 2 bases and 1 base, there was a span of 20 bases. CDR3 size: 18 residues. CDR1 is SGHVS and CDR2 is FQNEAQ in the germline V gene. Here the CDR3 reads CASSLRRGPGRGQETQYF. The CDR3 DNA sequence: TGTGCCAGCAGCTTAAGAAGGGGACCGGGGAGAGGCCAAGAGACCCAGTACTTC.

The V call is TRBV3-1 (or the pseudogene TRBV3-2), the J call TRBJ1-2; 12 bases are a match to TRBD1. V lost 1 base, J lost 7 bases, and 10 bases stayed unmatched. In germline, CDR1 is LGHDT, CDR2 YNNKEL (reference sequence). The CDR3 totals 17 residues. The CDR3 reads CASSQAGTGGGLGGYTF. CDR3 DNA: TGTGCCAGCAGCCAAGCCGGGACAGGGGGCGGACTAGGTGGCTACACCTTC.

The V call is TRBV7-2, the J call TRBJ2-1, with TRBD2 identical over 9 bases. The CDR3 has 14 amino acids. With 5 bases clipped from V and 4 bases from J, the junction kept 3 bases outside the gene matches. CDR1 and CDR2 from the germline V gene are SGHTA and FQGNSA. For the CDR3, the DNA is TGTGCCAGCAGCCCTCTAGCGGGGTACAATGAGCAGTTCTTC. As protein: CASSPLAGYNEQFF.

This chain uses TRBV30 with TRBJ1-5; weak D call: TRBD1 (5 bases). This CDR3 contains 14 residues. V shed 0 bases and J shed 6 bases, with 12 bases lying between them. In germline, CDR1 is GTSNPN, CDR2 SVGIG (reference sequence). The CDR3 DNA sequence: TGTGCCTGGAGTGTAGGGCAGGGACCTCAGCCCCAGCATTTT. Encoded protein: CAWSVGQGPQPQHF.

V and J are TRBV11-2 and TRBJ2-2; D call uncertain. Germline V gives CDR1 SGHAT, CDR2 FQNNGV. V lost 1 base and J 4 bases, leaving 13 bases between the germline ends. The CDR3 consists of 16 residues. The CDR3 coding sequence is TGTGCCAGCAGCTTAGGTGTGGCAGGCTTCACCGGGGAGCTGTTTTTT. Residues: CASSLGVAGFTGELFF.

The chain links TRBV5-4 to TRBJ2-2; the match to TRBD2 covers 10 bases. The V gene's germline CDR1 is SGHNT and CDR2 YYREEE (reference sequence). J lost 3 bases, V lost 2 bases, and 4 bases had no gene match. The CDR3 runs to 16 residues. The CDR3 loop is CASSFLAGDDTGELFF. The CDR3 coding sequence is TGTGCCAGCAGCTTCCTAGCGGGGGATGACACCGGGGAGCTGTTTTTT.

This rearrangement joins TRBV7-9 to TRBJ2-1; D possibly corresponds to TRBD2 (5 bases). V was trimmed by 5 bases and J by 5 bases, leaving 16 bases between them. The CDR3 sequence is 15 residues long. Per germline, CDR1 SEHNR and CDR2 FQNEAQ (reference sequence). The CDR3 here is CASSPKTLGNNEQFF. The CDR3 nucleotides are TGTGCCAGCAGCCCTAAAACGCTCGGGAACAATGAGCAGTTCTTC.

J is TRBJ2-4 and V is TRBV7-2; TRBD2 agrees at 12 bases. The junction had 8 bases not matched to a gene; V was cut back by 5 bases and J by 3 bases. The CDR3 runs to 17 residues. Germline-derived CDR1 and CDR2 are SGHTA and FQGNSA. The DNA of the CDR3 is TGTGCCAGCAGCCGTTCTAGCGGGGGGGATCGCAAAAACATTCAGTACTTC. Protein product: CASSRSSGGDRKNIQYF.

Turning to this clone: The same CDR3 is also encoded by other DNA sequences in this sample. The rearrangement links TRBV25-1 to TRBJ1-2, with D possibly TRBD1 on 5 matching bases. V lost 6 bases to trimming and J lost 4 bases, with 9 bases between them. The CDR3 extends over 12 amino acids. Germline V lookup: CDR1 MGHDK, CDR2 SYGVNS. As DNA, the CDR3 is TGTGCCAGCAGCGCGGGGACCTATGGCTACACCTTC. Residues: CASSAGTYGYTF.

The chain employs TRBV5-6 and TRBJ1-2, with D perhaps TRBD1 (5 bases). CDR1 SGHDT and CDR2 YYEEEE come from the germline V gene. Trimming took 1 base from V and 10 from J, leaving 14 bases between them. This CDR3 contains 13 residues. The chain's CDR3 is CASSLSAGNVYTF. The CDR3 DNA follows: TGTGCCAGCAGCTTGTCGGCAGGGAACGTCTACACCTTC.

This chain links TRBV5-1 with TRBJ2-1; perhaps TRBD2 as D (5 bases). The CDR3 covers 16 residues. Germline V lookup: CDR1 SGHRS, CDR2 YFSETQ. Trimming stripped 4 bases from V and 7 bases from J, with 21 bases between. CDR3 bases: TGCGCCAGCAGCCCGTCGACTTTGAGGGAGTCTAATGAGCAGTTCTTC. Its protein is CASSPSTLRESNEQFF. The full variable domain, with the rest looked up from reference TRBV5-1 and TRBJ2-1, is KAGVTQTPRYLIKTRGQQVTLSCSPISGHRSVSWYQQTPGQGLQFLFEYFSETQRNKGNFPGRFSGRQFSNSRSEMNVSTLELGDSALYLCASSPSTLRESNEQFFGPGTRLTVL.

The V gene is TRBV9, the J gene TRBJ1-4; D is undetermined. From germline, CDR1 is SGDLS and CDR2 YYNGEE. The length of the CDR3 is 15 residues. V lost 0 bases to trimming and J lost 0 bases, with 6 bases between them. The CDR3 here is CASSVGTSTNEKLFF. For the CDR3, the DNA is TGTGCCAGCAGCGTAGGCACCTCAACTAATGAAAAACTGTTTTTT.

The gene calls are TRBV24-1 and TRBJ2-5; possible D gene TRBD1, 5 bases. The V gene lost 2 bases and the J gene lost 0 bases, with 15 bases spanning the gap. This CDR3 has 17 amino acids. The germline V gene encodes CDR1 KGHDR and CDR2 SFDVKD. The CDR3 reads CATSDSANGAYQETQYF. CDR3 nucleotides: TGTGCCACCAGTGATTCCGCTAATGGGGCGTACCAAGAGACCCAGTACTTC.

The chain uses TRBV20-1 and TRBJ2-7; 8 bases map to TRBD2. This CDR3 is built from 14 residues. Germline CDR1 reads DFQATT; CDR2 reads SNEGSKA (reference sequence). Trimming took 3 bases from V and 3 from J; bases not matched to a gene: 7. The CDR3 nucleotides are TGCAGTGCTAGTCTTAGCGGGACCGACTACGAGCAGTACGTC. This codes for CSASLSGTDYEQYV.

J is TRBJ2-5 and V is TRBV6-5, with TRBD1 as a possible D gene (5 bases). Germline lookup yields CDR1 MNHEY and CDR2 SVGAGI. This CDR3 is 14 amino acids long. Trimming cost V 7 bases and J 2 bases, with 14 bases left between them. CDR3 DNA: TGTGCCAGCACGGGTAGGGGTACACAAGAGACCCAGTACTTC. This gives the protein CASTGRGTQETQYF.